The clone carrying this T cell receptor (beta chain) has only one observation. The antigen is undetermined. CD4+ T cells that had been cultured provided DNA sequenced with the Oncomine TCR Beta short-read assay. TCRdb reprocessed the PCR reads with MiXCR, giving one entry per CDR3 protein. The data hold under 20,000 distinct CDR3 sequences, with approximately 50% observed a single time. Trimming left V 9 bases short and J 3 bases short, with 11 bases between. The CDR3 covers 12 residues. Germline-derived CDR1 and CDR2 are KGHDR and SFDVKD. These data originate in a study of vaccination and CD4 T cells after COVID-19. Stated treatment: approximately 10-day PBMC culture with coronavirus spike peptide pools or control peptides (ViraFEST assay).

The chain has TRBV24-1 and TRBJ2-7, with TRBD1 as a possible D gene (5 bases). The receptor's source is a human donor who had recovered from COVID-19. The material was CD4+ T cells from blood, cultured in vitro, obtained before SARS-CoV-2 vaccination. The DNA of the CDR3 is TGTGCCACCTCTAATAGGGGCTACGAGCAGTACTTC. Translating it yields CATSNRGYEQYF.